Below are 8 T cell receptor beta chains sequenced from a single sample in a study of shared T cell receptors in the human thymus. Sequencing was performed with immunoSEQ multiplex PCR; in TCRdb, only in-frame clones are kept and a portion is missing. The data contain over 650,000 clones, 70% to 90% of them singletons. These data were also filed under a second study, of human thymus T cells.

The specimen was thymocytes. The receptors here all came from a boy under two years old with a congenital heart defect.

The chain recombines TRBV5-1 with TRBJ1-2, with TRBD1 as a possible D gene (6 bases). V dropped 0 bases and J dropped 6 bases, with 15 bases sitting between them. There are 15 residues in the CDR3. The germline gives CDR1 SGHRS, CDR2 YFSETQ. This chain's CDR3 is CASSLESGGANGYTF. The CDR3 nucleotides read TGCGCCAGCAGCTTGGAATCGGGGGGCGCGAATGGCTACACCTTC.

The chain employs TRBV30 and TRBJ2-2, with D tentatively TRBD2 (6 bases). This CDR3 has 16 amino acids. Trimming pared 0 bases from V and 6 bases from J, leaving 17 bases between. Germline CDR1 and CDR2: GTSNPN and SVGIG (reference sequence). CDR3 coding DNA: TGTGCCTGGAGTGTACACGGGGGACTGTCGGCCGGGGAGCTGTTTTTT. Protein: CAWSVHGGLSAGELFF.

The CDR3 DNA follows: TGTGCCAGCAGCCCAAGACAGGGCTCAAAACTGTTTTTT. Amino acids: CASSPRQGSKLFF. The gene calls are TRBV14 and TRBJ1-4; 7 nucleotides match TRBD1. Germline V gives CDR1 SGHDN, CDR2 FVKESK. With 4 bases clipped from V and 10 bases from J, the junction kept 6 bases outside the gene matches. CDR3 length equals 13 residues.

The chain employs TRBV7-9 and TRBJ2-3, with 7 bases fitting TRBD2. This CDR3 is built from 14 residues. J was trimmed by 6 bases and V by 5 bases; bases with no gene match: 8. Germline CDR1 reads SEHNR; CDR2 reads FQNEAQ (reference sequence). CDR3 amino acids: CASSPTSCKDTQYF. For the CDR3, the DNA is TGTGCCAGCAGCCCGACTAGCTGCAAGGATACGCAGTATTTT.

CDR3 bases: TGTGCTAGTGGTTGGGGCGGGACTAGCGGGAGGTTAAGGGGATACAATGAGCAGTTCTTC. Protein sequence: CASGWGGTSGRLRGYNEQFF. This chain links TRBV12-5 with TRBJ2-1; 15 nucleotides line up with TRBD2. V lost 4 bases, J lost 4 bases, and 14 bases stayed unmatched. The CDR3 covers 20 residues. The germline V gene encodes CDR1 LGHNT and CDR2 FRNRAP.

The chain carries TRBV28 and TRBJ2-7, with 7 bases that match TRBD1. This CDR3 region has 15 residues. Germline CDR1 reads MDHEN; CDR2 reads SYDVKM. The J segment lost 0 bases and the V segment lost 5 bases, leaving 7 bases of the junction unmatched. The CDR3 DNA follows: TGTGCCAGCAGTCCTTACCGGGACAGCTCCTACGAGCAGTACTTC. Translated: CASSPYRDSSYEQYF.

This chain links TRBV4-1 with TRBJ2-2, with 7 bases fitting TRBD1. From germline, CDR1 is MGHRA and CDR2 YSYEKL. V lost 3 bases and J lost 0; bases outside the gene matches: 13. The CDR3 sequence is 19 residues long. The CDR3 here is CASSHRSRQGEANTGELFF. In nucleotides, the CDR3 is TGCGCCAGCAGCCACCGTTCGAGACAGGGAGAAGCGAACACCGGGGAGCTGTTTTTT.

The chain couples TRBV27 to TRBJ1-4, with 10 bases aligning to TRBD1. Per the germline V gene, CDR1 is MNHEY and CDR2 is SMNVEV (reference sequence). The trim removed 6 bases at V and 6 bases at J, leaving 10 bases unmatched. The CDR3 length is 16 residues. The DNA for the CDR3 is TGTGCCAGCAGCCCTGTGGGGGGGACAGGGGATGAAAAACTGTTTTTT. It encodes CASSPVGGTGDEKLFF.